The 7 T cell receptor beta chains given below trace back to one sample, sequenced in a study of T-cell reconstitution after alpha-beta-depleted transplantation in children. Preparation of the TCRbeta library used unique molecular identifiers. TCRdb re-called the PCR reads with MiXCR, one entry per CDR3 protein. This table holds 200,000 to 300,000 distinct CDR3 sequences, 9.5% to 15% found once. Material: PBMCs from the stem cell graft donor, obtained from the stem cell graft. The receptors shown here come from a human donor who donated a stem cell graft to a child with acute lymphoblastic leukemia.

This clonotype was detected many times. The CDR3 spells CASSQDLRGGYGYTF. The CDR3 coding sequence is TGCGCCAGCAGCCAAGATCTGCGGGGGGGCTATGGCTACACCTTC. The rearrangement links TRBV4-3 to TRBJ1-2, with D possibly TRBD1 on 5 matching bases. CDR1 is LGHNA, CDR2 YSLEER, per germline. V was trimmed by 0 bases and J by 4 bases, leaving 12 bases between them. CDR3 length equals 15 residues.

This clonotype was observed at least ten times. This chain links TRBV29-1 with TRBJ1-2, with D possibly being TRBD1 (5 bases). There are 12 residues in the CDR3. Germline values: CDR1 SQVTM, CDR2 ANQGSEA. Trimming removed 3 bases at V and 8 bases at J, with 13 bases between. The CDR3 nucleotides read TGCAGCGTTGATTTGGACAATTACGGCTACACCTTC. Translating it yields CSVDLDNYGYTF.

This clonotype was picked up many times. The chain uses TRBV5-5 and TRBJ1-5, with unresolved D. CDR3 length equals 14 residues. The germline gives CDR1 SGHKS, CDR2 YYEKEE (reference sequence). Trimming shortened V by 4 bases and J by 3 bases, and 11 bases separated the two germline ends. The CDR3 DNA follows: TGTGCCAGCAGCGCTGGACCTCTCAATCAGCCCCAGCATTTT. Its translation: CASSAGPLNQPQHF.

This clonotype has ten or more counts. J is TRBJ1-6 and V is TRBV7-2; TRBD1 aligns across 7 bases. Losses at the gene ends were 0 bases for V and 8 bases for J; bases not matched to a gene: 4. CDR3 size: 15 residues. CDR1 and CDR2 (germline): SGHTA, FQGNSA. The CDR3 protein is CASSLAQGGDSPLHF. CDR3 in DNA: TGTGCCAGCAGCTTAGCCCAGGGGGGTGATTCACCCCTCCACTTT.

This clonotype was observed many times. The J gene is TRBJ2-2, the V gene TRBV4-3; no reliable D call. Germline-derived CDR1 and CDR2 are LGHNA and YSLEER. Trimming cost V 4 bases and J 9 bases, with 15 bases left between them. The CDR3 length is 14 residues. The DNA for the CDR3 is TGCGCCAGCAGCCCAAGTTCGGAGTCGTGGGAGCTGTTTTTT. This sequence encodes CASSPSSESWELFF.

This clonotype was recorded many times. V gene TRBV27 combines with J gene TRBJ1-1, with D possibly TRBD1 on 5 matching bases. Germline V gene lookup returns CDR1 MNHEY and CDR2 SMNVEV (reference sequence). V was clipped by 10 bases and J by 2 bases, with 14 bases between them. CDR3 length: 13 residues. The CDR3 DNA reads as TGTGCCACACTCGGGGGGGGAAACACTGAAGCTTTCTTT. Amino acids: CATLGGGNTEAFF.

This clonotype was seen at least ten times. V usage is TRBV19 and J usage is TRBJ2-7; TRBD2 is a possible D gene (5 bases). V shed 10 bases and J shed 2 bases, with 9 bases lying between them. In germline, CDR1 is LNHDA, CDR2 SQIVND (reference sequence). This CDR3 region has 11 residues. The CDR3 DNA follows: TGTGCCACAGGACTCCCCTACGAGCAGTACTTC. It translates to CATGLPYEQYF.